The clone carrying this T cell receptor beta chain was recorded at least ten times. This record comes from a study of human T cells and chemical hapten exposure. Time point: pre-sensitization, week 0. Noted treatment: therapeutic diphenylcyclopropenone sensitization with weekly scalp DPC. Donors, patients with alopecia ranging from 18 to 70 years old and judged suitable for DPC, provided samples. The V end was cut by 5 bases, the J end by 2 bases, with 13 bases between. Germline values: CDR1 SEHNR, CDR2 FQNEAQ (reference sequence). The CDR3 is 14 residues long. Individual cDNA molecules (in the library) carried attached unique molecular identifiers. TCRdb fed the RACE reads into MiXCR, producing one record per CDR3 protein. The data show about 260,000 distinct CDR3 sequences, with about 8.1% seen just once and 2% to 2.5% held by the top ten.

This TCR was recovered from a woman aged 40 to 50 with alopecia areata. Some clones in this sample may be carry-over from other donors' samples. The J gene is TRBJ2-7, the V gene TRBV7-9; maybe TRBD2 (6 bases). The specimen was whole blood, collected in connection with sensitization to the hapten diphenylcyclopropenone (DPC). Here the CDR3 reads CASSLNGGTYEQYF. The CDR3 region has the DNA TGTGCCAGCAGCCTGAATGGAGGGACCTACGAGCAGTACTTC.